This TCR beta chain is drawn from a study of cytomegalovirus exposure and HLA in healthy donors. Regarding this clone: The antigen remains undetermined.

With 60 Vbeta and 13 Jbeta primers, the PCR was carried out. This table comes from immunoSEQ multiplex PCR, and its TCRdb copy is limited to in-frame clones, with some not included. The repertoire holds under 35,000 clones, with about three fifths as singletons. This CDR3 spans 13 amino acids. The germline V gene has CDR1 KGHSH and CDR2 LQKENI. Trimming pared 3 bases from V and 5 bases from J, leaving 8 bases between. Study-level points and caveats: The presence/absence work took it that sequencing depth was about the same across donors. Several top significant clusters appeared, in a later analysis, to be linked to common viral pathogens. Reported performance of the classifier showed diagnosis of cytomegalovirus status with high specificity and sensitivity.

Sequences were obtained from PBMCs. This TCR was sampled from a man between 45 and 60 years old in good health and CMV-seropositive. This chain uses TRBV18 with TRBJ1-5; no definite D call. CDR3 coding DNA: TGTGCCAGCTCACCGGACGGGGATCAGCCCCAGCATTTT. This encodes CASSPDGDQPQHF.